This T cell receptor beta chain was captured by sequencing in a study of CXCR3-negative and CXCR3-positive naive CD8 T cells. At the level of the study: Cumulative TRB read yield was 130 million to 150 million, averaging about 1.5 +/- 0.3 million per library.

The CDR3 consists of 13 residues. Germline V gene lookup returns CDR1 DFQATT and CDR2 SNEGSKA (reference sequence). With UMI labels, 5' RACE was used to prepare the TRB cDNA libraries. From the 5' RACE reads, TCRdb lists one entry per CDR3 protein and no DNA. The sample holds around 60,000 distinct CDR3 sequences. The TCR comes from a human donor in good health. Some clones in this sample may be carry-over from other donors' samples. This chain uses TRBV20-1 with TRBJ2-5; TCRdb calls TRBD2, which cannot be checked without DNA. Sequences were obtained from naive CXCR3- CD8+ T cells from blood. The subset denotes: CD45RO-CCR7+CD27+CD95- naive CD8+ T cells lacking CXCR3 (TNR3-). CDR3 protein: CSAYGPREETQYF.